These 2 T cell receptor beta chains came from one sample sequenced in a study of blood T cell repertoires in COVID-19. The repertoire was sequenced with immunoSEQ multiplex PCR; TCRdb's copy has only in-frame clones and lacks some. The table shows fewer than 200,000 clones, with about 83% occurring only once. The specimen was peripheral blood. All receptors come from a woman aged 18 to 35 who had recovered from COVID-19.

This clone has only one observation. This sequence joins TRBV7-6 and TRBJ1-1; the match to TRBD1 covers 11 bases. Trimming removed 4 bases from V and 6 bases from J; junction bases left unmatched: 7. Germline CDR1 and CDR2: SGHVS and FNYEAQ. The CDR3 contains 15 residues. The CDR3 DNA sequence: TGTGCCAGCAGCTCCCGGACAGGGGGCGCCGCTGAAGCTTTCTTT. Translated: CASSSRTGGAAEAFF.

The chain employs TRBV12-5 and TRBJ2-2; 11 positions agree with TRBD2. The CDR3 extends over 20 amino acids. V gave up 5 bases and J gave up 6 bases; unmatched junction bases: 20. Germline-derived CDR1 and CDR2 are LGHNT and FRNRAP. The CDR3 is CASGPGWLAGGDVNAGELFF. CDR3 bases: TGTGCTAGTGGTCCGGGGTGGCTAGCGGGAGGAGACGTAAATGCCGGGGAGCTGTTTTTT.